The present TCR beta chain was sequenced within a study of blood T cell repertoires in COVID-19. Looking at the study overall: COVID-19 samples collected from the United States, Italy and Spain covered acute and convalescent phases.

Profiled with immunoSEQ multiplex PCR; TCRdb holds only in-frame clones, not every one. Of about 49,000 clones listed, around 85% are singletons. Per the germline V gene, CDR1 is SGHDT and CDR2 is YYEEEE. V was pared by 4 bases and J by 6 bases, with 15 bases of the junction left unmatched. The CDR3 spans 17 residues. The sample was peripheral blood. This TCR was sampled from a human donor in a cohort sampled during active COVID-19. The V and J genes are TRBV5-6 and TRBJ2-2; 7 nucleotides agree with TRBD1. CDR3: CASSRPHTGVEAGELFF. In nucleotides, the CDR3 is TGTGCCAGCAGCCGGCCCCATACAGGGGTTGAGGCCGGGGAGCTGTTTTTT.